A single sample gave rise to the 18 T cell receptor beta chains below, sequenced in a study of cytomegalovirus exposure and HLA in healthy donors. The study ran its PCR with 60 Vbeta and 13 Jbeta primers. Generated by immunoSEQ multiplex PCR, the TCRdb table keeps only in-frame clones and is missing some. This table has under 150,000 clones, 70% to 80% appearing once. The sequencing sample was made of PBMCs. The source is a man aged 18-30 years in good health and CMV-seronegative.

To note about this clone: An end of the junction differs from the germline gene, which may be a read error. Other nucleotide sequences in the sample specify the same CDR3. This chain uses TRBV5-1 with TRBJ1-1; D is uncertain. The CDR3 contains 14 residues. The germline gives CDR1 SGHRS, CDR2 YFSETQ. CDR3 in DNA: TGCGCCAGCAGCCCCGGGAACATGAACACTGAGGCTTTCTTT. Translation: CASSPGNMNTEAFF.

The chain combines TRBV19 with TRBJ2-2; TRBD1 aligns across 9 bases. This CDR3 is 16 amino acids long. V trimming: 5 bases; J trimming: 2 bases; junction bases outside the gene matches: 6. Germline lookup yields CDR1 LNHDA and CDR2 SQIVND (reference sequence). CDR3 DNA: TGTGCCAGTAGTGAGGGGACAGGGCTTAACACCGGGGAGCTGTTTTTT. Its protein product is CASSEGTGLNTGELFF.

This chain uses TRBV5-6 with TRBJ2-2; D unclear. The germline gives CDR1 SGHDT, CDR2 YYEEEE. The CDR3 consists of 14 residues. Between the trimmed V and J ends, which lost 0 bases and 4 bases, there was a span of 7 bases. CDR3 coding DNA: TGTGCCAGCAGCTTGGTGAGGTTCACCGGGGAGCTGTTTTTT. Its translation is CASSLVRFTGELFF.

The chain recombines TRBV11-1 with TRBJ2-3, with TRBD1 matching over 7 bases. CDR1 is SGHAT and CDR2 is FQDESV in the germline V gene (reference sequence). V gave up 2 bases and J gave up 4 bases; unmatched junction bases: 6. The CDR3 sequence is 15 residues long. This chain's CDR3 is CASSLRQGVADTQYF. The CDR3 nucleotides are TGTGCCAGCAGCTTACGACAGGGAGTAGCAGATACGCAGTATTTT.

This clone has more than one count but fewer than ten. The rearrangement links TRBV7-8 to TRBJ2-7; D call uncertain. The CDR3 is 11 residues long. Trimming took off 5 bases at V and 5 bases at J, with 7 bases between the two ends. Germline values: CDR1 SGHVS, CDR2 FQNEAQ. The CDR3, as DNA: TGTGCCAGCAGCCCCCGGGACGAGCAGTACTTC. Its translation: CASSPRDEQYF. The full variable domain, its missing parts supplied by reference TRBV7-8 and TRBJ2-7, is GAGVSQSPRYKVAKRGQDVALRCDPISGHVSLFWYQQALGQGPEFLTYFQNEAQLDKSGLPSDRFFAERPEGSVSTLKIQRTQQEDSAVYLCASSPRDEQYFGPGTRLTVT.

The chain couples TRBV19 to TRBJ2-1; 12 nucleotides line up with TRBD2. The CDR3 sequence is 15 residues long. Germline assignment: CDR1 LNHDA and CDR2 SQIVND (reference sequence). Losses at the gene ends were 5 bases for V and 9 bases for J; bases not matched to a gene: 8. This CDR3 reads CASSASGRAGGEQFF. CDR3 coding DNA: TGTGCCAGTAGTGCTAGCGGGAGGGCCGGGGGTGAGCAGTTCTTC.

The V and J genes are TRBV28 and TRBJ1-4; 11 nucleotides match TRBD1. V trimming: 5 bases; J trimming: 7 bases; junction bases outside the gene matches: 3. This CDR3 spans 14 amino acids. Germline lookup yields CDR1 MDHEN and CDR2 SYDVKM. In DNA, the CDR3 is TGTGCCAGCAGTCCCGGACAGGGGGCTGAAAAACTGTTTTTT. Translating gives CASSPGQGAEKLFF. Complete variable domain (other parts from reference TRBV28 and TRBJ1-4): DVKVTQSSRYLVKRTGEKVFLECVQDMDHENMFWYRQDPGLGLRLIYFSYDVKMKEKGDIPEGYSVSREKKERFSLILESASTNQTSMYLCASSPGQGAEKLFFGSGTQLSVL.

This clone turned up a few times. The rearrangement uses TRBV7-9 and TRBJ1-3, with D possibly TRBD1 on 5 matching bases. This CDR3 is 15 amino acids long. Germline V lookup: CDR1 SEHNR, CDR2 FQNEAQ (reference sequence). Trimming took 2 bases from V and 0 from J, leaving 8 bases between them. The CDR3 nucleotides are TGTGCCAGCAGCTTAACAGGATACTCTGGAAACACCATATATTTT. This gives the protein CASSLTGYSGNTIYF.

The chain has TRBV29-1 and TRBJ2-7; the D gene is possibly TRBD1 (6 bases). The CDR3 consists of 14 residues. V lost 5 bases, J lost 5 bases, and 19 bases lay in between. The V gene's germline CDR1 is SQVTM and CDR2 ANQGSEA. The CDR3 DNA reads TGCAGCGTTTCGACAGGTTTTCGACAGAACGAGCAGTACTTC. This translates into CSVSTGFRQNEQYF.

This chain links TRBV28 with TRBJ2-7; 10 bases map to TRBD2. The germline CDR1 and CDR2 sequences are MDHEN and SYDVKM. The CDR3 contains 17 residues. V was pared by 1 base and J by 4 bases, with 10 bases of the junction left unmatched. The CDR3 sequence: CASSLFAQAGGPYEQYF. In DNA form, the CDR3 reads TGTGCCAGCAGTTTATTTGCTCAAGCGGGAGGGCCGTACGAGCAGTACTTC.

The chain is built from TRBV6-6 and TRBJ2-7; weak D call: TRBD1 (6 bases). CDR3 length: 14 amino acids. Trimming took off 0 bases at V and 2 bases at J, with 8 bases between the two ends. Per the germline V gene, CDR1 is MNHNY and CDR2 is SVGAGI (reference sequence). CDR3 bases: TGTGCCAGCAGTTACTCTCAGGGGCCCTACGAGCAGTACTTC. This encodes CASSYSQGPYEQYF.

The rearrangement uses TRBV5-6 and TRBJ1-5; no firm D call. Germline assignment: CDR1 SGHDT and CDR2 YYEEEE. The CDR3 loop spans 14 amino acids. Trimming removed 4 bases at V and 4 bases at J, with 12 bases between. The chain's CDR3 is CASSRGSHNQPQHF. The CDR3 coding sequence is TGTGCCAGCAGCCGGGGTTCGCATAATCAGCCCCAGCATTTT.

CDR3 in amino acids: CASSPLGQGRWQFF. The CDR3 DNA reads TGTGCCAGCAGTCCTCTGGGACAGGGGAGATGGCAGTTCTTC. The chain uses TRBV27 and TRBJ2-1; TRBD1 aligns across 10 bases. Trimming removed 5 bases from V and 12 bases from J; junction bases left unmatched: 10. CDR1 is MNHEY, CDR2 SMNVEV, per germline (reference sequence). The CDR3 runs 14 residues.

The chain uses TRBV2 and TRBJ1-3; D might be TRBD1 (6 bases). CDR1 is SNHLY, CDR2 FYNNEI, per germline. With 3 bases removed from V and 2 bases from J, the gap between germline ends came to 14 bases. The CDR3 sequence is 16 residues long. This chain's CDR3 is CASSDRRGAAGNTIYF. In DNA, the CDR3 is TGTGCCAGCAGTGACCGTCGGGGGGCGGCTGGAAACACCATATATTTT. The full variable domain, with the rest looked up from reference TRBV2 and TRBJ1-3, is EPEVTQTPSHQVTQMGQEVILRCVPISNHLYFYWYRQILGQKVEFLVSFYNNEISEKSEIFDDQFSVERPDGSNFTLKIRSTKLEDSAMYFCASSDRRGAAGNTIYFGEGSWLTVV.

The chain joins TRBV7-9 to TRBJ2-5; 9 bases align to TRBD2. V lost 1 base and J lost 1; bases outside the gene matches: 7. CDR1 SEHNR and CDR2 FQNEAQ come from the germline V gene (reference sequence). This CDR3 comprises 17 residues. CDR3 in DNA: TGTGCCAGCAGCTTAGGGTCTCTAGCGGGGCCCCAAGAGACCCAGTACTTC. Amino acid sequence: CASSLGSLAGPQETQYF.

The chain is built from TRBV7-9 and TRBJ2-1, with TRBD2 matching over 11 bases. This CDR3 has 15 residues. From germline, CDR1 is SEHNR and CDR2 FQNEAQ (reference sequence). Trimming at V came to 5 bases and at J to 6 bases, leaving 6 bases not matched to a gene. The CDR3 reads CASSKLAGVGNEQFF. DNA for the CDR3: TGTGCCAGCAGCAAACTAGCGGGAGTTGGCAATGAGCAGTTCTTC.

The chain employs TRBV12-5 and TRBJ2-1; 12 positions match TRBD2. V lost 6 bases, J lost 5 bases, and 11 bases stayed unmatched. Germline CDR1 and CDR2: LGHNT and FRNRAP. The CDR3 is made up of 17 amino acids. This CDR3 is CASGPRTSGVLNNEQFF. The DNA of the CDR3 is TGTGCTAGTGGGCCTCGGACTAGCGGGGTCCTTAACAATGAGCAGTTCTTC.

The chain combines TRBV28 with TRBJ2-7; D may be TRBD1 (6 bases). Trimming removed 3 bases from V and 1 base from J, with 25 bases in between. The CDR3 is made up of 19 amino acids. The V gene's germline CDR1 is MDHEN and CDR2 SYDVKM. The CDR3 bases are TGTGCCAGCAGTTTTTCTTTTCTCGGGGAAAAACAGGGTTCCTACGAGCAGTACTTC. Amino acid sequence: CASSFSFLGEKQGSYEQYF.